One and the same sample provided the 10 T cell receptor beta chains below, sequenced in a study of T cell changes during pregnancy in multiple sclerosis. The data were produced by immunoSEQ multiplex PCR, yet TCRdb's version contains in-frame clones alone and is incomplete. The data contain approximately 65,000 clones, 90% to 97% of them singletons. The sample consisted of CD8+ T cells from peripheral blood mononuclear cells, taken after pregnancy. All receptors derive from a female donor with multiple sclerosis, enrolled in a pregnancy study.

This chain links TRBV27 with TRBJ2-7; a possible D gene is TRBD1 (6 bases). The CDR3 has 14 amino acids. CDR1 and CDR2 from the germline V gene are MNHEY and SMNVEV (reference sequence). Trimming stripped 3 bases from V and 3 bases from J, with 12 bases between. The CDR3 coding sequence is TGTGCCAGCAGTTTCGACAGGAATCGCTACGAGCAGTACTTC. It yields the protein CASSFDRNRYEQYF.

The DNA of the CDR3 is TGTGCCAGCAGCCCCGTGCCAGGGGCGACTCAGCCCCAGCATTTT. As protein: CASSPVPGATQPQHF. The gene calls are TRBV5-4 and TRBJ1-5, with a tentative D call TRBD1 (6 bases). The CDR3 contains 15 residues. V shed 4 bases and J shed 6 bases, with 17 bases lying between them. Germline V gene data show CDR1 as SGHNT and CDR2 as YYREEE (reference sequence). Using reference TRBV5-4 and TRBJ1-5 for the parts outside the CDR3, the full variable domain is ETGVTQSPTHLIKTRGQQVTLRCSSQSGHNTVSWYQQALGQGPQFIFQYYREEENGRGNFPPRFSGLQFPNYSSELNVNALELDDSALYLCASSPVPGATQPQHFGDGTRLSIL.

The rearrangement uses TRBV6-5 and TRBJ1-1; 7 bases fit TRBD1. V lost 2 bases and J lost 11; bases outside the gene matches: 8. Germline values: CDR1 MNHEY, CDR2 SVGAGI. This CDR3 is built from 13 residues. CDR3 bases: TGTGCCAGCAGTTACGTTGGGACAGTAGAGGCTTTCTTT. This gives the protein CASSYVGTVEAFF.

The genes are TRBV7-9 and TRBJ1-1; 8 nucleotides line up with TRBD1. The V segment lost 3 bases and the J segment 0 bases; nucleotides outside the gene matches: 3. The CDR3 covers 15 residues. Germline CDR1 reads SEHNR; CDR2 reads FQNEAQ (reference sequence). This CDR3 reads CASSFLQGVNTEAFF. CDR3 coding DNA: TGTGCCAGCAGCTTCTTACAGGGGGTGAACACTGAAGCTTTCTTT.

The V and J genes are TRBV18 and TRBJ2-7, with 9 positions matching TRBD2. This CDR3 spans 18 amino acids. V lost 1 base, J lost 0 bases, and 10 bases stayed unmatched. The V gene's germline CDR1 is KGHSH and CDR2 LQKENI. CDR3 bases: TGTGCCAGCTCACCACGTGGGTTAGGTAGCGGGAGCTCCTACGAGCAGTACTTC. Amino acids: CASSPRGLGSGSSYEQYF.

The V call is TRBV19, the J call TRBJ2-7; the D is unclear. V gave up 3 bases and J gave up 0 bases, with 9 bases separating them. Germline assignment: CDR1 LNHDA and CDR2 SQIVND (reference sequence). This CDR3 spans 14 amino acids. Here the CDR3 DNA reads TGTGCCAGTAGTATTGTCCAGGACTCCTACGAGCAGTACTTC. This sequence encodes CASSIVQDSYEQYF.

The chain joins TRBV7-9 to TRBJ2-1, with 7 positions matching TRBD1. Germline V lookup: CDR1 SEHNR, CDR2 FQNEAQ (reference sequence). V lost 5 bases and J lost 8; bases outside the gene matches: 9. The length of the CDR3 is 14 residues. This CDR3 is CASSNPTGPYEQFF. The CDR3 nucleotides are TGTGCCAGCAGCAACCCGACAGGGCCCTATGAGCAGTTCTTC.

This clone was counted a single time. V and J are TRBV4-3 and TRBJ2-7, with D maybe TRBD2 (5 bases). Trimming left V 3 bases short and J 2 bases short, with 14 bases between. The CDR3 totals 15 residues. Germline CDR1 and CDR2: LGHNA and YSLEER. CDR3 region: CASSHTSGSAYEQYF. In nucleotides, the CDR3 is TGCGCCAGCAGCCACACCAGCGGATCCGCCTACGAGCAGTACTTC.

The chain is built from TRBV19 and TRBJ1-4; 8 positions match TRBD1. The germline gives CDR1 LNHDA, CDR2 SQIVND (reference sequence). This CDR3 region has 15 residues. J gave up 6 bases and V 3 bases, and 6 bases lay outside the gene matches. The CDR3 nucleotides are TGTGCCAGTAGTATGAGGGACAGGTTGGATGAAAAACTGTTTTTT. Amino acid sequence: CASSMRDRLDEKLFF.

The J gene is TRBJ2-7, the V gene TRBV19; TRBD2 is a possible D gene (6 bases). V lost 1 base and J lost 2, with 9 bases in between. Germline lookup yields CDR1 LNHDA and CDR2 SQIVND (reference sequence). CDR3 length: 14 residues. The CDR3, as DNA: TGTGCCAGTAGTATAGGCGGGAACGCCTACGAGCAGTACTTC. This gives the protein CASSIGGNAYEQYF. Drawing the rest from reference TRBV19 and TRBJ2-7, the complete variable domain is DGGITQSPKYLFRKEGQNVTLSCEQNLNHDAMYWYRQDPGQGLRLIYYSQIVNDFQKGDIAEGYSVSREKKESFPLTVTSAQKNPTAFYLCASSIGGNAYEQYFGPGTRLTVT.